This entry lists 15 T cell receptor beta chains sequenced from one sample in a study of CD8 T cell repertoires and HIV-1 epitope variants. Sequencing was performed with immunoSEQ multiplex PCR; in TCRdb, only in-frame clones are kept and a portion is missing. The table shows about 4,300 clones, with roughly three fifths occurring only once. Their antigens are not known. Sequencing was carried out using cultured CD8+ T cells derived from PBMCs. The receptor source for this set is a male donor with HIV.

The chain recombines TRBV7-2 with TRBJ2-1; 9 bases agree with TRBD2. V dropped 1 base and J dropped 3; count of bases not matched to a gene: 4. The CDR3 contains 16 residues. In germline, CDR1 is SGHTA, CDR2 FQGNSA. The CDR3 protein is CASSLDGSGSYNEQFF. The CDR3, as DNA: TGTGCCAGCAGCTTAGATGGTAGCGGGAGCTACAATGAGCAGTTCTTC.

The rearrangement joins TRBV25-1 to TRBJ2-1; 9 nucleotides match TRBD1. CDR3 size: 17 residues. V lost 4 bases, J lost 2 bases, and 9 bases stayed unmatched. Germline V lookup: CDR1 MGHDK, CDR2 SYGVNS. CDR3 residues: CASSAFSGTGTYNEQFF. The DNA of the CDR3 is TGTGCCAGCAGTGCATTCTCCGGGACAGGGACCTACAATGAGCAGTTCTTC.

This chain joins TRBV5-4 and TRBJ2-5; TRBD1 matches at 11 bases. Germline V lookup: CDR1 SGHNT, CDR2 YYREEE (reference sequence). The CDR3 is 16 amino acids. Trimming cost V 4 bases and J 4 bases; bases outside gene matches: 9. Here the CDR3 DNA reads TGTGCCAGCAGCATGGGGACAGGGGGACTTAGAGAGACCCAGTACTTC. It translates to CASSMGTGGLRETQYF.

This chain connects TRBV19 to TRBJ2-2; no definite D call. This CDR3 comprises 15 residues. Trimming left V 2 bases short and J 1 base short, with 8 bases between. Per the germline V gene, CDR1 is LNHDA and CDR2 is SQIVND (reference sequence). CDR3 residues: CASSISSGNTGELFF. CDR3 nucleotide sequence: TGTGCCAGTAGTATAAGTTCAGGGAACACCGGGGAGCTGTTTTTT.

The genes are TRBV29-1 and TRBJ2-7, with 9 bases fitting TRBD1. Germline CDR1 and CDR2: SQVTM and ANQGSEA. The CDR3 is 12 amino acids. The trim removed 7 bases at V and 3 bases at J, leaving 4 bases unmatched. The CDR3 DNA is TGCAGCGCAAGGACAGGGGACTACGAGCAGTACTTC. This codes for CSARTGDYEQYF.

The chain joins TRBV6-5 to TRBJ2-3; TRBD2 agrees at 9 bases. The trim removed 3 bases at V and 3 bases at J, leaving 4 bases unmatched. The CDR3 contains 15 residues. Germline loops: CDR1 MNHEY, CDR2 SVGAGI. CDR3 coding DNA: TGTGCCAGCAGTTATAGCGGGAGTATTACAGATACGCAGTATTTT. This codes for CASSYSGSITDTQYF.

The rearrangement joins TRBV30 to TRBJ1-1; the match to TRBD1 covers 8 bases. Looked up from germline, CDR1 is GTSNPN and CDR2 is SVGIG (reference sequence). The CDR3 sequence is 15 residues long. With 3 bases clipped from V and 6 bases from J, the junction kept 12 bases outside the gene matches. CDR3 sequence: CAWRDFGQGDPEAFF. CDR3 coding DNA: TGTGCCTGGAGAGATTTCGGACAGGGAGATCCTGAAGCTTTCTTT.

This clone is labeled medium-sized (0.01 to 0.1%). In the same sample, other DNA sequences code for this CDR3. The V gene is TRBV6-5, the J gene TRBJ2-7, with D perhaps TRBD2 (5 bases). V gave up 2 bases and J gave up 6 bases, with 8 bases separating them. The CDR3 covers 12 residues. Germline CDR1 is MNHEY and CDR2 is SVGAGI. The CDR3 spells CASSYGGGEQYF. DNA of the CDR3: TGTGCCAGCAGTTACGGAGGCGGCGAGCAGTACTTC.

This clone was observed once. V and J are TRBV28 and TRBJ1-4, with TRBD1 matching over 8 bases. V gave up 9 bases and J gave up 7 bases; unmatched junction bases: 7. Germline V gene data show CDR1 as MDHEN and CDR2 as SYDVKM. There are 13 residues in the CDR3. The CDR3 region is CASGQGASEKLFF. As DNA, the CDR3 is TGTGCCAGTGGGCAGGGGGCGAGTGAAAAACTGTTTTTT.

The sample holds one count of this clone. The chain employs TRBV4-3 and TRBJ2-7; a possible D gene is TRBD2 (5 bases). The CDR3 consists of 16 residues. Germline CDR1 and CDR2: LGHNA and YSLEER. The V end was cut by 0 bases, the J end by 1 base, with 13 bases between. CDR3 loop: CASSQDQDLASYEQYF. CDR3 DNA sequence: TGCGCCAGCAGCCAAGACCAGGACTTAGCATCCTACGAGCAGTACTTC.

This clone came up once. The genes are TRBV14 and TRBJ2-5; unclear D gene. Germline-derived CDR1 and CDR2 are SGHDN and FVKESK. The CDR3 totals 13 residues. V gave up 0 bases and J gave up 1 base, with 3 bases separating them. This CDR3 reads CASSQEAQETQYF. The CDR3 region has the DNA TGTGCCAGCAGCCAAGAGGCCCAAGAGACCCAGTACTTC.

The rearrangement links TRBV10-3 to TRBJ2-7; a weak D match, TRBD2 (6 bases). This CDR3 has 13 amino acids. The germline V gene encodes CDR1 ENHRY and CDR2 SYGVKD. Trimming shortened V by 6 bases and J by 3 bases, and 12 bases separated the two germline ends. CDR3 protein: CAIRVEGYYEQYF. The CDR3 nucleotides are TGTGCCATCAGGGTGGAGGGGTACTACGAGCAGTACTTC.

The rearrangement uses TRBV28 and TRBJ2-4; D is perhaps TRBD2 (5 bases). Germline assignment: CDR1 MDHEN and CDR2 SYDVKM. V dropped 5 bases and J dropped 5 bases, with 25 bases sitting between them. This CDR3 region has 18 residues. DNA for the CDR3: TGTGCCAGCAGTCCAATTACCCCAAGAGGGCAGGAGGAAAACATTCAGTACTTC. Translated: CASSPITPRGQEENIQYF.

This clone appeared once. The chain carries TRBV11-3 and TRBJ2-7, with 11 nucleotides matching TRBD2. Germline CDR1 reads SGHNT; CDR2 reads YENEEA. After removal of 4 bases from V and 2 bases from J, the junction contained 4 bases not matched to a gene. This CDR3 contains 15 residues. As DNA, the CDR3 is TGTGCCAGCAGCTCAAGTAGCGGGAGGGCCTACGAGCAGTACTTC. Its translation: CASSSSSGRAYEQYF.

The J gene is TRBJ2-1, the V gene TRBV5-4; D is perhaps TRBD2 (6 bases). The germline V gene has CDR1 SGHNT and CDR2 YYREEE (reference sequence). The CDR3 contains 14 residues. V was shortened by 0 bases and J by 7 bases, with 11 bases between the two germline ends. In DNA form, the CDR3 reads TGTGCCAGCAGCTTGGGGGGACTTCTGAATGAGCAGTTCTTC. Amino acids: CASSLGGLLNEQFF.